This T cell receptor beta chain came from a study of blood T cells in healthy people across ages. Study-wide results and limits: The donors' CMV status was not determined, possibly confounding changes in expanded clonotypes.

A second PCR of 7 to 11 cycles used a sample-barcoded 5' primer and a J-beta primer mix. Via MiXCR, TCRdb re-called the 5' RACE reads, giving one row per CDR3 protein. The sample records about 1,500,000 distinct CDR3 sequences, 28% being singletons. This CDR3 has 17 residues. Germline assignment: CDR1 SNHLY and CDR2 FYNNEI. Trimming left V 1 base short and J 4 bases short, with 19 bases between. The draw of peripheral blood yielded ten milliliters from each donor. Per-sample PBMC isolation yielded at least 6.5 million cells. In regard to this clonotype: No antigen is known for it.

The gene calls are TRBV2 and TRBJ1-1, with D possibly TRBD1 on 6 matching bases. The TCR sequence derives from a woman aged 25 to 39 in good health. Sequencing input: blood. CDR3 coding DNA: TGTGCCAGCAGTGAAGGGCAGGGGTTGAGGGTCAGCACTGAAGCTTTCTTT. This sequence encodes CASSEGQGLRVSTEAFF.